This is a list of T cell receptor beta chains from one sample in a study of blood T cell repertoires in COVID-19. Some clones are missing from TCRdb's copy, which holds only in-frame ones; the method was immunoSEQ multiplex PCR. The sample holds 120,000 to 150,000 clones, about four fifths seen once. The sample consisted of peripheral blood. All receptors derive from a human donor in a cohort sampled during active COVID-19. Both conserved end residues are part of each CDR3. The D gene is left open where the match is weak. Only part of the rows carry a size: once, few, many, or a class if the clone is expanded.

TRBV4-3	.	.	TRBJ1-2	TGCGCCAGCAGCCAGACAGTAGCTCCCCTCTATGGCTACACCTTC	CASSQTVAPLYGYTF
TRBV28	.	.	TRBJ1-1	TGTGCCAGCAGTTTATGGAGAATGAACACTGAAGCTTTCTTT	CASSLWRMNTEAFF
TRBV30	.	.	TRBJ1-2	TGTGCCTGGAGTGCGAACAGAAACTATGGCTACACCTTC	CAWSANRNYGYTF
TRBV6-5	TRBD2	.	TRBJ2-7	TGTGCCAGCAGTTCAAGCGGGAGTGTTTACGAGCAGTACTTC	CASSSSGSVYEQYF
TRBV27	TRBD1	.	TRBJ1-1	TGTGCCAGCAGAGCCACAGGGGCTTACACTGAAGCTTTCTTT	CASRATGAYTEAFF
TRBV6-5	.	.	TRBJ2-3	TGTGCCAGCAGTTATGGGCAGGAGGCCGATACGCAGTATTTT	CASSYGQEADTQYF
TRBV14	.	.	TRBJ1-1	TGTGCCAGCAGCCAAGATCGGGGATACGGGTCCGAAGCTTTCTTT	CASSQDRGYGSEAFF
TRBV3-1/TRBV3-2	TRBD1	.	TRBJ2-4	TGTGCCAGCAGCCCCCCCTGGACAGGGGGTAGGAACATTCAGTACTTC	CASSPPWTGGRNIQYF
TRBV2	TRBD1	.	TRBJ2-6	TGTGCCAGCACCAGGGACAGACCAAGCTCTGGGGCCAACGTCCTGACTTTC	CASTRDRPSSGANVLTF
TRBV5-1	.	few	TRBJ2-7	TGCGCCAGCAGCCAAGCAGGGTCCTACGAGCAGTACTTC	CASSQAGSYEQYF
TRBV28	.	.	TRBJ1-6	TGTGCCAGCAGTTTATCGGCGGTGGGACCCCTCCACTTT	CASSLSAVGPLHF
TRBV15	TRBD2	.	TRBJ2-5	TGTGCCACCAGCAGAGGGGGGACTAGCGGGCCGCAAGAGACCCAGTACTTC	CATSRGGTSGPQETQYF
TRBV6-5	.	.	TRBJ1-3	TGTGCCAGCCACCCAAGGGGAAGCCCTGGAAACACCATATATTTT	CASHPRGSPGNTIYF
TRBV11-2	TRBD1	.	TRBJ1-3	TGTGCCAGCAACAATCTCGCCCGGGACAGAGTCTCTGGAAACACCATATATTTT	CASNNLARDRVSGNTIYF
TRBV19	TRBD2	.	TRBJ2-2	TGTGCCAGTAGTCCGGGGACTAGCGGGATCACCGGGGAGCTGTTTTTT	CASSPGTSGITGELFF
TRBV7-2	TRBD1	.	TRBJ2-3	TGTGCCAGCAGCTTAGGGACAGGGGTTAGCACAGATACGCAGTATTTT	CASSLGTGVSTDTQYF
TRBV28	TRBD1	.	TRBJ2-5	TGTGCCAGCAGTTCTCCCCGGGACAGGGAGGAGACCCAGTACTTC	CASSSPRDREETQYF
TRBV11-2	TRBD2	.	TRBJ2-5	TGTGCCAGCAGTGCTAGCGGGAGGGCCCAAGAGACCCAGTACTTC	CASSASGRAQETQYF
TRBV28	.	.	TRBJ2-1	TGTGCCAGCAGGGACAGCACCAACAATGAGCAGTTCTTC	CASRDSTNNEQFF
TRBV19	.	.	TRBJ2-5	TGTGCCAGTATCCCACAGGCCCCAGGAGAAGAGACCCAGTACTTC	CASIPQAPGEETQYF
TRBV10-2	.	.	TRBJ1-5	TGCGCCAGCAGTGACGCCGGGTTGAACCAGCCCCAGCATTTT	CASSDAGLNQPQHF
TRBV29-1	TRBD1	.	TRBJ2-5	TGCAGCGCTAAGACAGGGTCAACCCAGTACTTC	CSAKTGSTQYF
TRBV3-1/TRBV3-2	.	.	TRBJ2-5	TGTGCCAGCAGCCAAGCGGCGGAGGGCCAGTACTTC	CASSQAAEGQYF
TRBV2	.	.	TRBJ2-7	TGTGCCAGCAGTGAAGCGCCATCGCGGGGAGTGGCCTCGGGCGAGCAGTACTTC	CASSEAPSRGVASGEQYF
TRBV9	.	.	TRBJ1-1	TGTGCCAGCAGCGTAGGAGGGATTAACACTGAAGCTTTCTTT	CASSVGGINTEAFF
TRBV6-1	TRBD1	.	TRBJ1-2	TGTGCCAGCAGTGAAGCCAGGGGGCGCGGCTACACCTTC	CASSEARGRGYTF
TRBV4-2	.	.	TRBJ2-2	TGTGCCAGCAGCCATTTAGCGGCAGACCCAACTGGGCTGTTTTTT	CASSHLAADPTGLFF
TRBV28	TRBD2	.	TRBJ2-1	TGTGCCAGCAGTTTACTAGCGGGGCAAAGCTCCTACAATGAGCAGTTCTTC	CASSLLAGQSSYNEQFF
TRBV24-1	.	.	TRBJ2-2	TGTGCCACCAGTGATCCTCTGAGCCCGGGACAGAACACCGGGGAGCTGTTTTTT	CATSDPLSPGQNTGELFF
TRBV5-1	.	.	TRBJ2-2	TGCGCCAGCAGCTTAGTTGCCAGGGACACCGGGGAGCTGTTTTTT	CASSLVARDTGELFF
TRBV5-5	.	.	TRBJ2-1	TGTGCCAGCAGTCCCACGACTGACGAGCTGCGCTACAATGAGCAGTTCTTC	CASSPTTDELRYNEQFF
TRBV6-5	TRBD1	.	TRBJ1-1	TGTGCCAGCGATAGACAGGGGAACACTGAAGCTTTCTTT	CASDRQGNTEAFF
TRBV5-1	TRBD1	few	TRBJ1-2	TGCGCCAGCAGCTTGGCGGGGACAGGGGGCAGGAATGGCTACACCTTC	CASSLAGTGGRNGYTF
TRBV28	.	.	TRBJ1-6	TGTGCCAGCAGACCCGACAGAAATTCACCCCTCCACTTT	CASRPDRNSPLHF
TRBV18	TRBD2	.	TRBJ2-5	TGTGCCAGCTCACCTTTTAGCGGGACCCAAGAGACCCAGTACTTC	CASSPFSGTQETQYF
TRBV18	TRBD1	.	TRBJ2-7	TGTGCCAGCTCACAGAGGACAGGGGGCGCCTACGAGCAGTACTTC	CASSQRTGGAYEQYF
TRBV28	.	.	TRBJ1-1	TGTGCCAGCAGCTACGGTTGGGGGGGTAGGAACACTGAAGCTTTCTTT	CASSYGWGGRNTEAFF
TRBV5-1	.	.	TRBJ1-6	TGCGCCAGCAGTTCATTAGAGGGAGGGAGTTCACCCCTCCACTTT	CASSSLEGGSSPLHF
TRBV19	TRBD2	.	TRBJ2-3	TGTGCCAGTAGTTCGGGGGGAGGGGCCGATACGCAGTATTTT	CASSSGGGADTQYF
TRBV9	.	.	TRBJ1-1	TGTGCCAGCAGCGTAGTATCGAACACTGAAGCTTTCTTT	CASSVVSNTEAFF
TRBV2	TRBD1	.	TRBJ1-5	TGTGCCAGCAGTCAGGGACAGCGCAATCAGCCCCAGCATTTT	CASSQGQRNQPQHF